Shown below are 25 T cell receptor beta chains from a single sample sequenced in a study of blood T cell repertoires in COVID-19. Sequencing used immunoSEQ multiplex PCR; TCRdb keeps in-frame clones, though not all of them. The sample consists of 100,000 or so clones, roughly 86% of them appearing once. The specimen was peripheral blood. The receptor source for this set is a human donor in a cohort sampled during active COVID-19.

Of note for this clone: One end of the junction does not line up with germline, which may come from a read error. V is TRBV5-1 and J is TRBJ2-7; weak D call: TRBD2 (5 bases). Germline assignment: CDR1 SGHRS and CDR2 YFSETQ. The CDR3 spans 12 residues. CDR3 in amino acids: CASGFSVYEQYF. DNA for the CDR3: TGCGCCAGCGGCTTTAGCGTCTACGAGCAGTACTTC. Full variable domain (outside the CDR3, taken from reference TRBV5-1 and TRBJ2-7): KAGVTQTPRYLIKTRGQQVTLSCSPISGHRSVSWYQQTPGQGLQFLFEYFSETQRNKGNFPGRFSGRQFSNSRSEMNVSTLELGDSALYLCASGFSVYEQYFGPGTRLTVT.

This chain connects TRBV7-2 to TRBJ2-5, with 10 bases aligning to TRBD2. The V gene end was trimmed by 8 bases and the J gene end by 4 bases; junction bases not matched to a gene: 16. Germline CDR1 is SGHTA and CDR2 is FQGNSA. The CDR3 is made up of 17 amino acids. The CDR3 protein is CASRAGPGSGRTETQYF. The CDR3 coding sequence is TGTGCCAGCCGAGCTGGCCCTGGTAGCGGGAGGACAGAGACCCAGTACTTC.

The chain carries TRBV7-3 and TRBJ2-7; tentative D call: TRBD2 (6 bases). From germline, CDR1 is SGHTA and CDR2 FQGTGA. The CDR3 is made up of 15 amino acids. The V end was cut by 5 bases, the J end by 4 bases, with 18 bases between. The CDR3 nucleotides are TGTGCCAGCAGCCCTGGCCCCGGGAGAGGGTACGAGCAGTACTTC. It is translated as CASSPGPGRGYEQYF.

The chain employs TRBV11-2 and TRBJ2-3, with 8 bases that match TRBD2. This CDR3 is 15 amino acids long. Trimming took 1 base from V and 4 from J; bases not matched to a gene: 4. CDR1 is SGHAT, CDR2 FQNNGV, per germline. The CDR3 reads CASSLAGTSPDTQYF. In nucleotides, the CDR3 is TGTGCCAGCAGCTTAGCCGGGACTAGTCCAGATACGCAGTATTTT.

The chain combines TRBV6-5 with TRBJ1-5, with D possibly TRBD1 on 6 matching bases. V lost 6 bases to trimming and J lost 3 bases, with 9 bases between them. The CDR3 is 13 amino acids. Germline CDR1 is MNHEY and CDR2 is SVGAGI. The CDR3 bases are TGTGCCAGCAGCGGACAGATCAATCAGCCCCAGCATTTT. It codes for CASSGQINQPQHF.

V usage is TRBV5-6 and J usage is TRBJ2-7; 11 bases align to TRBD1. The CDR3 is made up of 16 amino acids. Unmatched junction bases numbered 9, after V lost 4 bases and J lost 3 bases. Germline values: CDR1 SGHDT, CDR2 YYEEEE. CDR3 DNA: TGTGCCAGCAGCACAAACCGCGGGACAGGGGGCTACGAGCAGTACTTC. Protein: CASSTNRGTGGYEQYF.

The rearrangement joins TRBV28 to TRBJ2-7; D ambiguous. Trimming removed 8 bases from V and 1 base from J, with 27 bases in between. The germline gives CDR1 MDHEN, CDR2 SYDVKM. The CDR3 consists of 18 residues. CDR3 sequence reads: CASARPLLADSFSYEQYF. CDR3 nucleotide sequence: TGTGCCAGCGCCCGACCTTTACTGGCGGATTCTTTTTCCTACGAGCAGTACTTC.

This clone was picked up one time. This chain connects TRBV27 to TRBJ1-6; TRBD1 matches 8 bases. This CDR3 region has 15 residues. Germline V CDR1 and CDR2: MNHEY, SMNVEV (reference sequence). The V and J ends lost 6 bases and 6 bases, in that order; junction bases with no gene match: 7. The CDR3 protein is CASSFGQGGNSPLHF. The CDR3 DNA reads as TGTGCCAGCAGCTTCGGACAGGGAGGTAATTCACCCCTCCACTTT.

The chain recombines TRBV28 with TRBJ1-3; no reliable D call. CDR3 length: 14 residues. Germline loops: CDR1 MDHEN, CDR2 SYDVKM. Between the trimmed V and J ends, which lost 4 bases and 4 bases, there was a span of 11 bases. CDR3: CASSSPAGGNTIYF. The CDR3 coding sequence is TGTGCCAGCAGTTCACCTGCGGGGGGAAACACCATATATTTT.

The rearrangement uses TRBV5-1 and TRBJ2-7; 10 bases are shared with TRBD1. Looked up from germline, CDR1 is SGHRS and CDR2 is YFSETQ. The CDR3 sequence is 15 residues long. J gave up 2 bases and V 2 bases, and 4 bases lay outside the gene matches. CDR3 loop: CASSFTGTGAYEQYF. The CDR3 DNA is TGCGCCAGCAGCTTCACCGGGACAGGGGCCTACGAGCAGTACTTC.

This clone was detected only once. The chain carries TRBV5-1 and TRBJ2-1; weak D call: TRBD2 (5 bases). CDR1 and CDR2 from the germline V gene are SGHRS and YFSETQ. Trimming took 0 bases from V and 4 from J, leaving 8 bases between them. This CDR3 region has 14 residues. The CDR3, as DNA: TGCGCCAGCAGCTTGGGGACTGTTTACAATGAGCAGTTCTTC. As protein: CASSLGTVYNEQFF.

This rearrangement joins TRBV28 to TRBJ1-5; D unclear. The CDR3 is 17 amino acids. The germline V gene has CDR1 MDHEN and CDR2 SYDVKM. V gave up 4 bases and J gave up 7 bases, with 23 bases separating them. CDR3 in DNA: TGTGCCAGCAGTTCGCCCCCCGCGGGCCAAACGGCACAGCCCCAGCATTTT. This codes for CASSSPPAGQTAQPQHF.

This clone was counted between two and nine times. The V and J genes are TRBV7-2 and TRBJ2-1; D is unclear. This CDR3 spans 15 amino acids. V dropped 1 base and J dropped 14 bases, with 21 bases sitting between them. Germline V CDR1 and CDR2: SGHTA, FQGNSA. The CDR3 is CASSLGFRMGPLEFF. In nucleotides, the CDR3 is TGTGCCAGCAGCTTAGGGTTTAGGATGGGCCCTTTGGAGTTCTTC.

The rearrangement joins TRBV29-1 to TRBJ1-2, with 8 bases fitting TRBD1. CDR1 is SQVTM and CDR2 is ANQGSEA in the germline V gene. The CDR3 consists of 14 residues. V shed 4 bases and J 7 bases; nucleotides not matched to a gene: 11. CDR3 nucleotides: TGCAGCGTTGCGCCGGGACAGGCCTTGCCTGGCTACACCTTC. This gives the protein CSVAPGQALPGYTF. Looking up the rest from reference TRBV29-1 and TRBJ1-2 gives the full variable domain: SAVISQKPSRDICQRGTSLTIQCQVDSQVTMMFWYRQQPGQSLTLIATANQGSEATYESGFVIDKFPISRPNLTFSTLTVSNMSPEDSSIYLCSVAPGQALPGYTFGSGTRLTVV.

In its sample, this clone was seen a few times. The chain is built from TRBV9 and TRBJ1-1; the D is unclear. CDR1 SGDLS and CDR2 YYNGEE come from the germline V gene. This CDR3 is built from 13 residues. The V and J ends lost 4 bases and 2 bases respectively, with 9 bases between them. CDR3: CASSFNTNTEAFF. CDR3 DNA: TGTGCCAGCAGCTTCAACACAAACACTGAAGCTTTCTTT. The full variable domain, with the rest looked up from reference TRBV9 and TRBJ1-1, is DSGVTQTPKHLITATGQRVTLRCSPRSGDLSVYWYQQSLDQGLQFLIQYYNGEERAKGNILERFSAQQFPDLHSELNLSSLELGDSALYFCASSFNTNTEAFFGQGTRLTVV.

V usage is TRBV5-1 and J usage is TRBJ1-3; possible D gene TRBD1, 6 bases. In germline, CDR1 is SGHRS, CDR2 YFSETQ. Deletions cut 3 bases from V and 4 bases from J, with 11 bases between. The CDR3 contains 14 residues. CDR3 bases: TGCGCCAGCAGCTCCGCTGGACAGGGAAACACCATATATTTT. Protein sequence: CASSSAGQGNTIYF. Full variable domain (remainder filled in from reference TRBV5-1 and TRBJ1-3): KAGVTQTPRYLIKTRGQQVTLSCSPISGHRSVSWYQQTPGQGLQFLFEYFSETQRNKGNFPGRFSGRQFSNSRSEMNVSTLELGDSALYLCASSSAGQGNTIYFGEGSWLTVV.

V usage is TRBV28 and J usage is TRBJ2-7; TRBD2 matches at 8 bases. From germline, CDR1 is MDHEN and CDR2 SYDVKM. V trimming: 2 bases; J trimming: 4 bases; junction bases outside the gene matches: 7. This CDR3 is built from 15 residues. CDR3 amino acids: CASSLAGGHRYEQYF. CDR3 DNA: TGTGCCAGCAGTTTAGCGGGAGGTCACCGATACGAGCAGTACTTC. Variable domain in full (rest from reference TRBV28 and TRBJ2-7): DVKVTQSSRYLVKRTGEKVFLECVQDMDHENMFWYRQDPGLGLRLIYFSYDVKMKEKGDIPEGYSVSREKKERFSLILESASTNQTSMYLCASSLAGGHRYEQYFGPGTRLTVT.

V is TRBV5-1 and J is TRBJ2-3; 14 nucleotides agree with TRBD2. V lost 2 bases to trimming and J lost 2 bases; unmatched junction nucleotides: 4. Germline-derived CDR1 and CDR2 are SGHRS and YFSETQ. The CDR3 totals 17 residues. The CDR3 loop is CASSLGLAGGVTDTQYF. The CDR3 nucleotides read TGCGCCAGCAGCTTAGGACTAGCGGGAGGCGTCACAGATACGCAGTATTTT.

The chain is built from TRBV27 and TRBJ2-7, with no clear D. V was clipped by 7 bases and J by 2 bases, with 9 bases between them. Looked up from germline, CDR1 is MNHEY and CDR2 is SMNVEV (reference sequence). The CDR3 is made up of 12 amino acids. The CDR3 sequence is CASTALTYEQYF. In DNA, the CDR3 is TGTGCCAGCACCGCCCTAACCTACGAGCAGTACTTC.

To note about this clone: Other DNA sequences in the same sample also yield this CDR3. The V and J genes are TRBV28 and TRBJ2-7; D remains unclear. V lost 2 bases to trimming and J lost 3 bases, with 11 bases between them. This CDR3 is 14 amino acids long. From germline, CDR1 is MDHEN and CDR2 SYDVKM. The CDR3 region is CASSLGGSSYEQYF. The CDR3 region has the DNA TGTGCCAGCAGTTTAGGTGGTTCTAGCTACGAGCAGTACTTC.

The CDR3 spells CASSPFGSNEKLFF. CDR3 DNA: TGTGCCAGCAGCCCTTTTGGGAGCAATGAAAAACTGTTTTTT. The chain is built from TRBV9 and TRBJ1-4; D unclear. Germline CDR1 reads SGDLS; CDR2 reads YYNGEE. CDR3 length: 14 residues. The ends were cut back, 4 bases at V and 5 bases at J, with 12 bases in the middle.

This chain uses TRBV7-3 with TRBJ1-1, with 12 bases aligning to TRBD1. V was clipped by 4 bases and J by 8 bases; unmatched bases: 8. Germline V gene lookup returns CDR1 SGHTA and CDR2 FQGTGA. CDR3 size: 15 residues. This CDR3 is CASSSGQGAPSEAFF. DNA of the CDR3: TGTGCCAGCAGCTCGGGACAGGGGGCACCATCCGAAGCTTTCTTT.

The V call is TRBV6-4, the J call TRBJ2-3, with D tentatively TRBD2 (6 bases). The CDR3 loop spans 15 amino acids. Looked up from germline, CDR1 is MRHNA and CDR2 is SNTAGT. The ends were cut back, 6 bases at V and 6 bases at J, with 19 bases in the middle. CDR3 bases: TGTGCCAGCAGCGCGGGACTGACCCCCCTGGATACGCAGTATTTT. This sequence encodes CASSAGLTPLDTQYF.

This clone appeared a few times. The chain uses TRBV19 and TRBJ1-5; 9 bases are a match to TRBD1. CDR1 and CDR2 from the germline V gene are LNHDA and SQIVND (reference sequence). Losses at the gene ends were 8 bases for V and 5 bases for J; bases not matched to a gene: 7. The CDR3 has 14 amino acids. This CDR3 is CASAGDRAYQPQHF. CDR3 DNA: TGTGCCAGTGCCGGGGACAGGGCTTATCAGCCCCAGCATTTT.

The rearrangement uses TRBV7-3 and TRBJ2-7, with a possible D match to TRBD2 (6 bases). Germline V CDR1 and CDR2: SGHTA, FQGTGA. V lost 5 bases and J lost 5, with 13 bases in between. The CDR3 spans 13 residues. CDR3 sequence reads: CASSLNTGDEQYF. CDR3 DNA: TGTGCCAGCAGCCTTAATACGGGGGACGAGCAGTACTTC.